These T cell receptor beta chains were read from a single sample in a study of shared clonotypes between healthy human individuals. Repertoires were generated with immunoSEQ multiplex PCR, while TCRdb's copy carries only in-frame clones and drops some. The sample contains about 600,000 clones, around 78% of which appear only once. Sequencing input: PBMCs. All receptors derive from a middle-aged woman in good health. Some clones in this sample may be carry-over from other donors' samples. The CDR3 runs from the conserved cysteine through the conserved F or W. Each record gives: clone size, D gene, V gene, J gene, CDR3 DNA, CDR3 protein. D genes are given only for firm matches. Expanded clones are given a class, and other clones once, few, many or no size at all.

clone_size: NA; d_call: NA; v_call: TRBV4-3; j_call: TRBJ2-3; cdr3_nt: TGCGCCAGCAGCCAAGGTTGGGGTAGCGGAGGCACAGATACGCAGTATTTT; cdr3_aa: CASSQGWGSGGTDTQYF
clone_size: NA; d_call: TRBD2; v_call: TRBV5-4; j_call: TRBJ2-7; cdr3_nt: TGTGCCAGCAGCACCGGACTAGCGGGAGGGTACGAGCAGTACTTC; cdr3_aa: CASSTGLAGGYEQYF
clone_size: NA; d_call: TRBD2; v_call: TRBV30; j_call: TRBJ2-1; cdr3_nt: TGTGCCTGGACTCCCCCTAGCGGGAGTCCCCAACGGAATGAGCAGTTCTTC; cdr3_aa: CAWTPPSGSPQRNEQFF
clone_size: NA; d_call: NA; v_call: TRBV6-5; j_call: TRBJ2-3; cdr3_nt: TGTGCCAGCAGTTACCGCGGCCGCACAGATACGCAGTATTTT; cdr3_aa: CASSYRGRTDTQYF
clone_size: NA; d_call: NA; v_call: TRBV7-2; j_call: TRBJ1-5; cdr3_nt: TGTGCCAGCGAGGAGGGGGGCGGACAGCCCCAGCATTTT; cdr3_aa: CASEEGGGQPQHF
clone_size: NA; d_call: NA; v_call: TRBV28; j_call: TRBJ1-5; cdr3_nt: TGTGCCAGCAGTTTGGATACCCAGCCCCAGCATTTT; cdr3_aa: CASSLDTQPQHF
clone_size: NA; d_call: NA; v_call: TRBV30; j_call: TRBJ1-5; cdr3_nt: TGTGCCGGAGGGCGGGGGGCTGGTCAGCCCCAGCATTTT; cdr3_aa: CAGGRGAGQPQHF
clone_size: NA; d_call: TRBD2; v_call: TRBV5-1; j_call: TRBJ2-7; cdr3_nt: TGCGCCAGCAGTTTGTCTAGCGGCTCCTACGAGCAGTACTTC; cdr3_aa: CASSLSSGSYEQYF
clone_size: NA; d_call: TRBD1; v_call: TRBV19; j_call: TRBJ2-4; cdr3_nt: TGTGCCATTAGTATTTTCCAAGACAGGGAAAAAAACATTCAGTACTTC; cdr3_aa: CAISIFQDREKNIQYF
clone_size: NA; d_call: NA; v_call: TRBV29-1; j_call: TRBJ2-2; cdr3_nt: TGCAGCGTTGCTAGGGCGAACACCGGGGAGCTGTTTTTT; cdr3_aa: CSVARANTGELFF
clone_size: once; d_call: TRBD2; v_call: TRBV2; j_call: TRBJ2-7; cdr3_nt: TGTGCCAGCAGTGTTTTAGCGGGAGGCTACGAGCAGTACTTC; cdr3_aa: CASSVLAGGYEQYF
clone_size: few; d_call: NA; v_call: TRBV9; j_call: TRBJ1-5; cdr3_nt: TGTGCCAGCAGCGTAAAGGTAGATCAGCCCCAGCATTTT; cdr3_aa: CASSVKVDQPQHF
clone_size: NA; d_call: TRBD1; v_call: TRBV18; j_call: TRBJ2-5; cdr3_nt: TGTGCCAGCACCGGGACAGGGGAGGAGACCCAGTACTTC; cdr3_aa: CASTGTGEETQYF
clone_size: NA; d_call: NA; v_call: TRBV6-6; j_call: TRBJ2-3; cdr3_nt: TGTGCCAGCAGTTACTCGACGGACACAGATACGCAGTATTTT; cdr3_aa: CASSYSTDTDTQYF
clone_size: NA; d_call: TRBD2; v_call: TRBV19; j_call: TRBJ2-3; cdr3_nt: TGTGCCAGTAGTACCCGGACTAGCGGGAGCCCAGATACGCAGTATTTT; cdr3_aa: CASSTRTSGSPDTQYF
clone_size: once; d_call: NA; v_call: TRBV28; j_call: TRBJ2-2; cdr3_nt: TGTGCCAGCAGTTTACCAAACAGGCCCTCCGGGGAGCTGTTTTTT; cdr3_aa: CASSLPNRPSGELFF
clone_size: once; d_call: NA; v_call: TRBV5-4; j_call: TRBJ1-1; cdr3_nt: TGTGCCAGCAGCTTGAGGGACGGTAAAGCTTTCTTT; cdr3_aa: CASSLRDGKAFF
clone_size: NA; d_call: NA; v_call: TRBV7-2; j_call: TRBJ2-7; cdr3_nt: TGTGCCAGCAGCTTAGTCTCCTACGAGCAGTACTTC; cdr3_aa: CASSLVSYEQYF
clone_size: NA; d_call: TRBD2; v_call: TRBV29-1; j_call: TRBJ2-1; cdr3_nt: TGCAGCGTTAGACTAGCGGGAGGTGAGCAGTTCTTC; cdr3_aa: CSVRLAGGEQFF
clone_size: NA; d_call: TRBD1; v_call: TRBV27; j_call: TRBJ2-7; cdr3_nt: TGTGCCAGCAGTTTAGGTCCCCGGGACAGGAAGGGCGACGAGCAGTACTTC; cdr3_aa: CASSLGPRDRKGDEQYF
clone_size: NA; d_call: NA; v_call: TRBV7-2; j_call: TRBJ2-7; cdr3_nt: TGTGCCAGCAGCCAAGGGATCGGGCCCTACGAGCAGTACTTC; cdr3_aa: CASSQGIGPYEQYF
clone_size: NA; d_call: TRBD1; v_call: TRBV5-1; j_call: TRBJ2-3; cdr3_nt: TGCGCCAGCAGCTTTCTCCAGGGGGCCTCCACAGATACGCAGTATTTT; cdr3_aa: CASSFLQGASTDTQYF
clone_size: NA; d_call: TRBD1; v_call: TRBV27; j_call: TRBJ1-2; cdr3_nt: TGTGCCAGCAGTTTTAATGTCGGGACAGCCTATGGCTACACCTTC; cdr3_aa: CASSFNVGTAYGYTF
clone_size: NA; d_call: NA; v_call: TRBV27; j_call: TRBJ2-3; cdr3_nt: TGTGCCAGCAGCTCTCAAGGGACCACGACAGATACGCAGTATTTT; cdr3_aa: CASSSQGTTTDTQYF
clone_size: NA; d_call: NA; v_call: TRBV7-2; j_call: TRBJ2-7; cdr3_nt: TGTGCCAGCAGCCCTGACCCGACAGCGACCTACGAGCAGTACTTC; cdr3_aa: CASSPDPTATYEQYF
clone_size: NA; d_call: TRBD2; v_call: TRBV6-1; j_call: TRBJ2-7; cdr3_nt: TGTGCCGCGCGCATAGCGGGAGTACCCAACGAGCAGTACTTC; cdr3_aa: CAARIAGVPNEQYF
clone_size: NA; d_call: NA; v_call: TRBV28; j_call: TRBJ1-5; cdr3_nt: TGTGCCAGCAGAGAAGGTCTCTTTCAGCCCCAGCATTTT; cdr3_aa: CASREGLFQPQHF
clone_size: NA; d_call: TRBD2; v_call: TRBV5-1; j_call: TRBJ2-1; cdr3_nt: TGCGCCAGCAGCTCTGGCGGGAGCTCCTACAATGAGCAGTTCTTC; cdr3_aa: CASSSGGSSYNEQFF
clone_size: NA; d_call: TRBD1; v_call: TRBV18; j_call: TRBJ2-7; cdr3_nt: TGTGCCAGCTCACCCCCCGGGACAGGTTCCTACGAGCAGTACTTC; cdr3_aa: CASSPPGTGSYEQYF
clone_size: NA; d_call: NA; v_call: TRBV7-9; j_call: TRBJ2-7; cdr3_nt: TGTGCCAGCAGCTTGTCGACAGGAGAAATTTCCTACGAGCAGTACTTC; cdr3_aa: CASSLSTGEISYEQYF
clone_size: NA; d_call: TRBD2; v_call: TRBV5-4; j_call: TRBJ2-1; cdr3_nt: TGTGCCAGCAGCGCCGGGGGGACCGTGAATGAGCAGTTCTTC; cdr3_aa: CASSAGGTVNEQFF
clone_size: many; d_call: TRBD1; v_call: TRBV29-1; j_call: TRBJ1-2; cdr3_nt: TGCAGCGTTGCCGGGGACAGGGGAAATGGCTACACCTTC; cdr3_aa: CSVAGDRGNGYTF
clone_size: few; d_call: NA; v_call: TRBV2; j_call: TRBJ1-5; cdr3_nt: TGTGCCAGCAGTAAGACAGATAGCAATCAGCCCCAGCATTTT; cdr3_aa: CASSKTDSNQPQHF
clone_size: NA; d_call: NA; v_call: TRBV14; j_call: TRBJ1-2; cdr3_nt: TGTGCCAGCAGCCGAGAAAGGCAGGTGGGCGGCTACACCTTC; cdr3_aa: CASSRERQVGGYTF
clone_size: NA; d_call: NA; v_call: TRBV4-3; j_call: TRBJ2-6; cdr3_nt: TGCGCCAGCAGCCAAGATTGGACAGAGGACCTCTCTGGGGCCAACGTCCTGACTTTC; cdr3_aa: CASSQDWTEDLSGANVLTF
clone_size: NA; d_call: NA; v_call: TRBV2; j_call: TRBJ1-4; cdr3_nt: TGTGCCAGCAGGCAGGGCGGAGGGAGAGGTGAAAAACTGTTTTTT; cdr3_aa: CASRQGGGRGEKLFF
clone_size: NA; d_call: NA; v_call: TRBV6-4; j_call: TRBJ2-1; cdr3_nt: TGTGCCAGCAGGGCGGACTGGGCCCGAGGTGAGCAGTTCTTC; cdr3_aa: CASRADWARGEQFF
clone_size: NA; d_call: TRBD1; v_call: TRBV27; j_call: TRBJ2-7; cdr3_nt: TGTGCCAGCAGGGGGACAGGGATGCAGGAGCAGTACTTC; cdr3_aa: CASRGTGMQEQYF
clone_size: NA; d_call: NA; v_call: TRBV7-9; j_call: TRBJ1-2; cdr3_nt: TGTGCCAGCAGCTTACTCGCGCAGGGTTATGGCTACACCTTC; cdr3_aa: CASSLLAQGYGYTF
clone_size: NA; d_call: NA; v_call: TRBV5-4; j_call: TRBJ1-2; cdr3_nt: TGTGCCAGCAGCCTTAACAACGGGTGGGGCTATGGCTACACCTTC; cdr3_aa: CASSLNNGWGYGYTF